This T cell receptor (beta chain) was captured by sequencing in a study of T-cell memory formation after mild COVID-19. The overall study: The study found TCR clusters largely donor specific.

Overall study results and limits: The study found contracting CD4+ clones mainly in CM and EM and contracting CD8+ clones in EMRA. Pre-infection memory showed some responding clones, and this suggested that cross-reactive memory joined.

The V and J ends lost 5 bases and 4 bases respectively, with 14 bases between them. The CDR3 extends over 14 amino acids. Germline lookup yields CDR1 SGHRS and CDR2 YFSETQ. Concerning this clonotype itself: Its cognate antigen is unknown.

After 5'RACE with constant-segment primers, TCR alpha and TCR beta cDNA libraries carrying sample barcodes and UMIs were obtained. From the 5' RACE reads, TCRdb called clonotypes with MiXCR, one entry per CDR3 protein. The data hold 85,000 to 130,000 distinct CDR3 sequences, with over 15% observed a single time. Sequencing was performed on PBMCs or a T cell subset sorted from them (not recorded which). The V call is TRBV5-1, the J call TRBJ2-3; weak D call: TRBD2 (5 bases). The sequence was collected from an adult woman who had mild COVID-19 (a few samples of this study predate the infection). Cell type and time point are not known. DNA of the CDR3: TGCGCCAGCAGGGAGGTGCCGGGCTCAGATACGCAGTATTTT. Its protein is CASREVPGSDTQYF.